This entry concerns a single T cell receptor beta chain. This entry belongs to a study of blood T cell repertoires in COVID-19. At the level of the study: The United States, Italy and Spain supplied acute and convalescent COVID-19 samples. Nucleic acid was either cDNA or gDNA, and it came from T cells, B-cell-depleted T cells, or PBMCs.

Under the authors' procedure: It was from reference gene primer amplification that nucleated cell counts were estimated. TCRdb's table, derived via immunoSEQ multiplex PCR, lists solely in-frame clones and lacks some. For V, J and clone size, that table is used; D and trimming come from the DNA. This table has about 180,000 clones, around 84% appearing once. The V and J ends lost 5 bases and 10 bases, in that order; junction bases with no gene match: 4. The CDR3 runs to 13 residues. This clonotype originated in a man between 45 and 60 years old with active or convalescent COVID-19. Sequencing used peripheral blood. The chain combines TRBV12-3 or TRBV12-4 with TRBJ1-6, with 8 bases fitting TRBD1. As DNA, the CDR3 is TGTGCCAGCAGTCGGGACAGGAGGTCACCCCTCCACTTT. This sequence encodes CASSRDRRSPLHF.